These 27 T cell receptor beta chains originate from one sample sequenced in a study of cytomegalovirus exposure and HLA in healthy donors. The study ran its PCR with 60 Vbeta and 13 Jbeta primers. Repertoires were generated with immunoSEQ multiplex PCR, while TCRdb's copy carries only in-frame clones and drops some. The sample lists some 160,000 clones; roughly three quarters were seen once. The sequenced sample consisted of PBMCs. The source is a man in his sixties in good health and CMV-seronegative.

This sequence joins TRBV9 and TRBJ2-3; 8 positions match TRBD2. With V trimmed by 3 bases and J by 1 base, 7 bases remained unmatched. Germline V lookup: CDR1 SGDLS, CDR2 YYNGEE. The CDR3 has 16 residues. CDR3 sequence: CASSASGSGGTDTQYF. CDR3 sequence (DNA): TGTGCCAGCAGCGCGAGCGGGAGTGGGGGCACAGATACGCAGTATTTT.

The CDR3 sequence is CASSWRPRSPEAFF. The CDR3 DNA reads TGTGCCAGCAGTTGGCGCCCTCGGAGTCCTGAAGCTTTCTTT. V gene TRBV27 combines with J gene TRBJ1-1, with no clear D. CDR1 MNHEY and CDR2 SMNVEV come from the germline V gene (reference sequence). This CDR3 contains 14 residues. With 4 bases removed from V and 6 bases from J, the gap between germline ends came to 15 bases.

There are a few counts of this clone. The CDR3 DNA reads TGTGCCAGTAGTCTTACGAGCGGGAGTTGGTACGAGCAGTACTTC. Translating gives CASSLTSGSWYEQYF. The chain joins TRBV19 to TRBJ2-7, with TRBD2 matching over 8 bases. J was trimmed by 4 bases and V by 5 bases; bases with no gene match: 10. This CDR3 comprises 15 residues. CDR1 is LNHDA and CDR2 is SQIVND in the germline V gene (reference sequence).

The chain joins TRBV5-1 to TRBJ1-2; possible D gene TRBD1, 6 bases. This CDR3 is built from 17 residues. Trimming removed 0 bases at V and 2 bases at J, with 17 bases between. The germline gives CDR1 SGHRS, CDR2 YFSETQ. The CDR3 DNA sequence: TGCGCCAGCAGCTTGGGAGCTGGGGGCAGCCACAACTATGGCTACACCTTC. Its protein product is CASSLGAGGSHNYGYTF.

The chain is built from TRBV11-2 and TRBJ2-7; D uncertain. CDR1 SGHAT and CDR2 FQNNGV come from the germline V gene. V gave up 0 bases and J gave up 4 bases, with 10 bases separating them. This CDR3 comprises 14 residues. The chain's CDR3 is CASSLDASSYEQYF. The CDR3 DNA reads as TGTGCCAGCAGCTTAGATGCGTCTTCGTACGAGCAGTACTTC.

This clone occurred a few times. The chain uses TRBV7-9 and TRBJ2-1; 7 bases agree with TRBD1. J lost 0 bases, V lost 2 bases, and 1 base had no gene match. CDR3 length: 15 amino acids. Germline V lookup: CDR1 SEHNR, CDR2 FQNEAQ (reference sequence). The DNA for the CDR3 is TGTGCCAGCAGCTTACCAGGGGGCTCCTACAATGAGCAGTTCTTC. Translation gives CASSLPGGSYNEQFF.

The rearrangement links TRBV15 to TRBJ2-1; D possibly corresponds to TRBD2 (6 bases). With 3 bases removed from V and 4 bases from J, the gap between germline ends came to 13 bases. This CDR3 is built from 15 residues. CDR1 is LNHNV, CDR2 YYDKDF, per germline (reference sequence). This CDR3 reads CATSSAGLLYNEQFF. Written as DNA, the CDR3 is TGTGCCACCAGCAGTGCGGGACTCCTTTACAATGAGCAGTTCTTC.

The chain joins TRBV28 to TRBJ2-1, with D perhaps TRBD1 (6 bases). Trimming left V 6 bases short and J 11 bases short, with 23 bases between. The CDR3 runs 15 residues. Germline V gene data show CDR1 as MDHEN and CDR2 as SYDVKM. The CDR3 DNA reads TGTGCCAGCAGCGGCCCCGGGACATCCATCGGGAAGCAGTTCTTC. Protein sequence: CASSGPGTSIGKQFF.

This CDR3 reads CASSFSQGAGTGELFF. The CDR3 DNA is TGTGCCAGCAGTTTTTCACAGGGGGCGGGCACCGGGGAGCTGTTTTTT. This chain links TRBV28 with TRBJ2-2, with 9 bases matching TRBD1. Germline V gives CDR1 MDHEN, CDR2 SYDVKM. The CDR3 is made up of 16 amino acids. V dropped 3 bases and J dropped 4; count of bases not matched to a gene: 6.

The J gene is TRBJ1-1, the V gene TRBV6-6; D remains unclear. CDR3 length equals 11 residues. The ends were cut back, 10 bases at V and 0 bases at J, with 6 bases in the middle. Germline V gene sequence: CDR1 MNHNY, CDR2 SVGAGI (reference sequence). The CDR3 nucleotides read TGTGCCACCGCGATGAACACTGAAGCTTTCTTT. Its translation: CATAMNTEAFF.

The rearrangement links TRBV2 to TRBJ1-5; 9 bases align to TRBD1. This CDR3 comprises 13 residues. Germline loops: CDR1 SNHLY, CDR2 FYNNEI. The junction had 12 bases not matched to a gene; V was cut back by 10 bases and J by 11 bases. CDR3 residues: CATSRDRAKAQHF. The CDR3 nucleotides are TGTGCCACGTCCCGGGACAGGGCTAAGGCCCAGCATTTT.

The rearrangement uses TRBV21-1 and TRBJ2-4; TRBD1, the table's D call, was not compared with the DNA. TRBV21-1 is a listed pseudogene. CDR3 size: 15 residues. CDR3 in DNA: TGTGCCAGCAGCGCAAAAGGGGGCACCAAAAACATTCAGTACTTC. Protein product: CASSAKGGTKNIQYF.

The chain couples TRBV6-4 to TRBJ2-5; maybe TRBD1 (5 bases). V dropped 3 bases and J dropped 7 bases, with 12 bases sitting between them. CDR3 length: 13 amino acids. Germline CDR1 and CDR2: MRHNA and SNTAGT. The CDR3 here is CASSEGQGSTQYF. CDR3 DNA: TGTGCCAGCAGTGAGGGGCAGGGATCGACCCAGTACTTC.

The rearrangement joins TRBV5-1 to TRBJ1-3, with a possible D match to TRBD1 (5 bases). The CDR3 consists of 17 residues. With 4 bases removed from V and 0 bases from J, the gap between germline ends came to 17 bases. The germline V gene has CDR1 SGHRS and CDR2 YFSETQ. CDR3 sequence reads: CASSPGAGVSSGNTIYF. Written as DNA, the CDR3 is TGCGCCAGCAGCCCCGGGGCGGGGGTGAGCTCTGGAAACACCATATATTTT.

This chain joins TRBV7-2 and TRBJ2-7, with 7 bases aligning to TRBD2. Trimming took 6 bases from V and 3 from J; bases not matched to a gene: 8. Germline V CDR1 and CDR2: SGHTA, FQGNSA. This CDR3 has 14 residues. The chain's CDR3 is CASSMAGEGYEQYF. The CDR3 bases are TGTGCCAGCAGTATGGCGGGAGAGGGCTACGAGCAGTACTTC. The whole variable domain, remainder taken from reference TRBV7-2 and TRBJ2-7, is GAGVSQSPSNKVTEKGKDVELRCDPISGHTALYWYRQSLGQGLEFLIYFQGNSAPDKSGLPSDRFSAERTGGSVSTLTIQRTQQEDSAVYLCASSMAGEGYEQYFGPGTRLTVT.

The chain uses TRBV9 and TRBJ2-5; 12 nucleotides align to TRBD2. This CDR3 contains 17 residues. Trimming removed 1 base from V and 4 bases from J; junction bases left unmatched: 8. Germline CDR1 is SGDLS and CDR2 is YYNGEE. CDR3 sequence (DNA): TGTGCCAGCAGCGTATCTAGCGGGAGGGTCGAGAGAGAGACCCAGTACTTC. The encoded protein is CASSVSSGRVERETQYF.

The sample holds a few counts of this clone. This sequence joins TRBV7-2 and TRBJ2-1; D may be TRBD1 (5 bases). Germline CDR1 SGHTA, CDR2 FQGNSA. This CDR3 spans 15 amino acids. V lost 1 base, J lost 8 bases, and 15 bases lay in between. The CDR3 here is CASSLDRQGRDEQFF. Written as DNA, the CDR3 is TGTGCCAGCAGCTTAGATCGGCAGGGTAGGGATGAGCAGTTCTTC. Full variable domain (rest looked up from reference TRBV7-2 and TRBJ2-1): GAGVSQSPSNKVTEKGKDVELRCDPISGHTALYWYRQSLGQGLEFLIYFQGNSAPDKSGLPSDRFSAERTGGSVSTLTIQRTQQEDSAVYLCASSLDRQGRDEQFFGPGTRLTVL.

The chain links TRBV2 to TRBJ2-7; possible D gene TRBD1, 6 bases. The CDR3 contains 15 residues. Trimming took 1 base from V and 4 from J, leaving 14 bases between them. CDR1 is SNHLY and CDR2 is FYNNEI in the germline V gene. CDR3 sequence: CASSEVRTAGYEQYF. The CDR3 region has the DNA TGTGCCAGCAGTGAAGTACGGACAGCCGGATACGAGCAGTACTTC.

The sample holds one count of this clone. This chain connects TRBV28 to TRBJ1-1, with D perhaps TRBD1 (5 bases). The CDR3 consists of 16 residues. The V and J ends lost 3 bases and 6 bases respectively, with 20 bases between them. Germline CDR1 MDHEN, CDR2 SYDVKM. CDR3 region: CASSLGLPPEVPEAFF. CDR3 DNA: TGTGCCAGCAGTTTGGGGCTTCCCCCAGAGGTCCCTGAAGCTTTCTTT.

This clone was seen a few times. The genes are TRBV7-2 and TRBJ2-7; TRBD2 matches at 9 bases. The CDR3 contains 15 residues. Germline assignment: CDR1 SGHTA and CDR2 FQGNSA. After removal of 0 bases from V and 6 bases from J, the junction contained 6 bases not matched to a gene. This CDR3 is CASSLASGSLIEQYF. The CDR3 nucleotides read TGTGCCAGCAGCTTAGCTAGCGGGAGCTTGATCGAGCAGTACTTC.

Regarding this clone: This CDR3 is also generated by other DNA sequences in the sample. The rearrangement uses TRBV29-1 and TRBJ2-3; 12 nucleotides agree with TRBD2. The CDR3 spans 14 residues. Germline V gene data show CDR1 as SQVTM and CDR2 as ANQGSEA. V was pared by 6 bases and J by 1 base, with 2 bases of the junction left unmatched. Written as DNA, the CDR3 is TGCAGCGTCGGACTAGCGGGACGCACAGATACGCAGTATTTT. Amino acids: CSVGLAGRTDTQYF.

This clone has a handful of counts. The gene calls are TRBV5-1 and TRBJ1-4; TRBD1 matches 7 bases. This CDR3 is built from 14 residues. Trimming took 3 bases from V and 4 from J; bases not matched to a gene: 3. Germline values: CDR1 SGHRS, CDR2 YFSETQ. The CDR3 region is CASSSGQINEKLFF. Written as DNA, the CDR3 is TGCGCCAGCAGCTCGGGACAGATTAATGAAAAACTGTTTTTT.

The chain uses TRBV29-1 and TRBJ2-5; 10 nucleotides align to TRBD2. The CDR3 contains 16 residues. Germline CDR1 is SQVTM and CDR2 is ANQGSEA. Unmatched junction bases numbered 15, after V lost 7 bases and J lost 4 bases. The DNA for the CDR3 is TGCAGCGGGACTCCTCAATGGGCTAGCGGGGGAGAGACCCAGTACTTC. Translation: CSGTPQWASGGETQYF.

The chain combines TRBV25-1 with TRBJ1-1; D uncertain. The CDR3 runs to 15 residues. Germline loops: CDR1 MGHDK, CDR2 SYGVNS. V was clipped by 0 bases and J by 1 base, with 9 bases between them. CDR3 nucleotides: TGTGCCAGCAGTGAATATCCACTCACGAACACTGAAGCTTTCTTT. It specifies CASSEYPLTNTEAFF.

The rearrangement joins TRBV5-4 to TRBJ2-5; 12 nucleotides line up with TRBD1. The J call may be in error: the DNA end matches TRBJ2-7 better. Germline-derived CDR1 and CDR2 are SGHNT and YYREEE (reference sequence). CDR3 length: 14 residues. CDR3 in amino acids: CASSPGTGGNEQYF. CDR3 coding DNA: TGTGCCAGCAGCCCCGGGACAGGGGGCAACGAGCAGTACTTC.

In this sample, this clone turned up a few times. The chain combines TRBV4-3 with TRBJ2-7, with 10 bases matching TRBD2. Germline V gene data show CDR1 as LGHNA and CDR2 as YSLEER. This CDR3 spans 15 amino acids. V lost 0 bases, J lost 3 bases, and 2 bases stayed unmatched. Here the CDR3 reads CASSQETSGRYEQYF. The DNA for the CDR3 is TGCGCCAGCAGCCAAGAGACTAGCGGGCGCTACGAGCAGTACTTC.

The V and J genes are TRBV6-5 and TRBJ2-5, with TRBD2 identical over 7 bases. The CDR3 extends over 13 amino acids. The trim removed 0 bases at V and 7 bases at J, leaving 2 bases unmatched. Germline V gene data show CDR1 as MNHEY and CDR2 as SVGAGI. The CDR3 loop reads CASSYSPGGTQYF. The CDR3 nucleotides read TGTGCCAGCAGTTACTCGCCGGGGGGGACCCAGTACTTC.